Sequencing of this TCR beta chain was carried out in a study of beta chain features in type 1 diabetes. Findings of the study overall: Among all four CD4+ subsets, Type 1 diabetes patients had TCRB CDR3s that were moderately but significantly shorter. Reduced insertions and increased deletions marked VDJ junctions in type 1 diabetes patients.

cDNA synthesis used the whole RNA isolate, giving expressed TCRB sequences. TCRdb's table, derived via immunoSEQ multiplex PCR, lists solely in-frame clones and lacks some. The sample carries 150,000 to 200,000 clones, 6% to 9% recorded once. CDR3 length equals 15 residues. From germline, CDR1 is SQVTM and CDR2 ANQGSEA. V gave up 4 bases and J gave up 1 base; unmatched junction bases: 8. As regards this clone: The target antigen is unknown.

On average, the one heparinised blood draw given by each donor was approximately 100 mL. This clonotype originated in a man between 18 and 29 years old with type 1 diabetes. The sequenced sample consisted of central memory CD4+ T cells from blood. The gene calls are TRBV29-1 and TRBJ1-2; 8 positions agree with TRBD1. DNA of the CDR3: TGCAGCGTTGGAGAACAGGGGGAGCTTAACTATGGCTACACCTTC. Its protein product is CSVGEQGELNYGYTF.